The 22 T cell receptor beta chains below were found in one sample sequenced in a study of blood T cells in healthy people across ages. Alongside a J-beta primer mix, a sample-barcoded 5' primer served in a second PCR lasting about 7 to 12 cycles. TCRdb itself ran the 5' RACE reads through MiXCR, one entry per CDR3 protein. This table holds hundreds of thousands of distinct CDR3 sequences, 44% found once. Sequenced: blood. These receptor sequences come from a man between 60 and 75 years old in good health.

The table lists this clonotype with a few counts. The rearrangement joins TRBV7-9 to TRBJ2-7, with no clear D. Germline V CDR1 and CDR2: SEHNR, FQNEAQ (reference sequence). CDR3 length equals 16 residues. Trimming pared 0 bases from V and 0 bases from J, leaving 12 bases between. The CDR3 DNA is TGTGCCAGCAGCTTAGCGCGAGGTCACAGCTCCTACGAGCAGTACTTC. Amino acids: CASSLARGHSSYEQYF.

The table lists this clonotype with a few counts. V and J are TRBV9 and TRBJ2-1; 12 bases fit TRBD2. The CDR3 has 14 amino acids. Germline V gene lookup returns CDR1 SGDLS and CDR2 YYNGEE. V lost 8 bases, J lost 10 bases, and 10 bases stayed unmatched. The DNA of the CDR3 is TGTGCCAGTTCCTCTAGCGGGGGGGCCGTGGAGCAGTTCTTC. It translates to CASSSSGGAVEQFF.

This clonotype has a single count. This may be a read error: a much more frequent sequence differs by one nucleotide. J is TRBJ1-2 and V is TRBV29-1; 8 nucleotides agree with TRBD1. V was pared by 6 bases and J by 8 bases, with 14 bases of the junction left unmatched. The CDR3 is 14 residues long. Germline V lookup: CDR1 SQVTM, CDR2 ANQGSEA. The CDR3 coding sequence is TGCAGCGTGGGGCCTATGCAGGGGGCAGGGGGCTACACCTTC. Its translation is CSVGPMQGAGGYTF.

V and J are TRBV20-1 and TRBJ2-7; D is unresolved. Trimming took off 4 bases at V and 5 bases at J, with 9 bases between the two ends. CDR3 length equals 11 residues. Germline CDR1 and CDR2: DFQATT and SNEGSKA (reference sequence). CDR3 loop: CSAIQSHEQYF. CDR3 in DNA: TGCAGTGCTATTCAGAGTCACGAGCAGTACTTC.

This clonotype was seen once. This sequence joins TRBV6-2 or TRBV6-3 and TRBJ2-3; the D gene is possibly TRBD2 (5 bases). Germline V gene sequence: CDR1 MNHEY, CDR2 SVGEGT. The CDR3 has 15 residues. V lost 2 bases and J lost 5, with 14 bases in between. The CDR3 spells CASSYRERRGDTQYF. The CDR3 DNA reads as TGTGCCAGCAGTTACAGGGAGCGCCGGGGAGATACGCAGTATTTT.

The chain employs TRBV11-2 and TRBJ2-4; a possible D gene is TRBD2 (6 bases). The end of the DNA is better explained by TRBJ2-7, so the J call may be wrong. The CDR3 has 15 residues. Germline values: CDR1 SGHAT, CDR2 FQNNGV. The CDR3 sequence is CASRTGGGQLYEQYF. The CDR3 coding sequence is TGTGCCAGCAGGACCGGGGGAGGACAACTCTACGAGCAGTACTTC.

This clonotype turned up a few times. The V gene is TRBV5-1, the J gene TRBJ1-4; the D gene is possibly TRBD1 (5 bases). Trimming left V 0 bases short and J 2 bases short, with 17 bases between. The CDR3 covers 18 residues. The V gene's germline CDR1 is SGHRS and CDR2 YFSETQ. This CDR3 is CASSLAGASWKTNEKLFF. CDR3 DNA sequence: TGCGCCAGCAGCTTGGCTGGGGCGAGTTGGAAGACTAATGAAAAACTGTTTTTT.

CDR3 in amino acids: CASSLELAGASGGAQYF. In nucleotides, the CDR3 is TGTGCCAGCAGCTTGGAACTAGCGGGGGCCTCGGGAGGGGCCCAGTACTTC. The chain uses TRBV11-2 and TRBJ2-5; the match to TRBD2 covers 11 bases. The V gene's germline CDR1 is SGHAT and CDR2 FQNNGV. The V and J ends lost 3 bases and 9 bases, in that order; junction bases with no gene match: 15. The CDR3 is 17 amino acids. The whole variable domain, filled in from reference TRBV11-2 and TRBJ2-5, reads EAGVAQSPRYKIIEKRQSVAFWCNPISGHATLYWYQQILGQGPKLLIQFQNNGVVDDSQLPKDRFSAERLKGVDSTLKIQPAKLEDSAVYLCASSLELAGASGGAQYFGPGTRLLVL.

Concerning this clonotype: With a much larger clone just one base away, this may be a read error. This rearrangement joins TRBV7-8 to TRBJ2-7; D call uncertain. The J call is uncertain, as TRBJ2-5 better fits the DNA end. The CDR3 is 12 residues long. Germline lookup yields CDR1 SGHVS and CDR2 FQNEAQ. The CDR3 is CASSETGETQYF. The CDR3 DNA reads as TGTGCCAGCAGCGAAACCGGGGAGACCCAGTACTTC.

The chain couples TRBV28 to TRBJ2-7; D call uncertain. This CDR3 has 12 amino acids. CDR1 is MDHEN, CDR2 SYDVKM, per germline. Between the trimmed V and J ends, which lost 7 bases and 2 bases, there was a span of 9 bases. CDR3 in amino acids: CASTKYTYEQYF. CDR3 sequence (DNA): TGTGCCAGCACCAAGTATACCTACGAGCAGTACTTC.

This chain joins TRBV29-1 and TRBJ1-2; D not certain. Trimming shortened V by 6 bases and J by 6 bases, and 17 bases separated the two germline ends. This CDR3 has 13 amino acids. CDR1 and CDR2 from the germline V gene are SQVTM and ANQGSEA. The chain's CDR3 is CSVDGSPGNGYTF. The CDR3 DNA follows: TGCAGCGTGGACGGATCCCCGGGCAATGGCTACACCTTC.

In regard to this clonotype: Mismatch with germline at one junction end may stem from a read error. V usage is TRBV12-3 or TRBV12-4 and J usage is TRBJ1-4; a possible D gene is TRBD1 (6 bases). This CDR3 region has 12 residues. The CDR3 DNA is TGTCCCAGCAGAACAGGACAGGAAAAACTGTTTTTT. Amino acids: CPSRTGQEKLFF.

The rearrangement joins TRBV12-3 or TRBV12-4 to TRBJ2-3; D call uncertain. Deletions cut 7 bases from V and 1 base from J, with 15 bases between. There are 15 residues in the CDR3. CDR3 amino acids: CASTPDQVRTDTQYF. CDR3 nucleotides: TGTGCCAGCACCCCCGACCAAGTCCGCACAGATACGCAGTATTTT.

The chain combines TRBV11-2 with TRBJ2-7, with TRBD2 identical over 13 bases. Germline CDR1 and CDR2: SGHAT and FQNNGV. Trimming at V came to 1 base and at J to 0 bases, leaving 15 bases not matched to a gene. CDR3 length equals 21 residues. CDR3 nucleotide sequence: TGTGCCAGCAGCTTAGTTCTCACTAGCGGGGGGGCGTACTTTAGCTCCTACGAGCAGTACTTC. This translates into CASSLVLTSGGAYFSSYEQYF.

The chain couples TRBV4-1 to TRBJ2-7; TRBD2 matches 12 bases. The V segment lost 0 bases and the J segment 7 bases; nucleotides outside the gene matches: 10. CDR1 and CDR2 (germline): MGHRA, YSYEKL. CDR3 length: 17 amino acids. The CDR3 here is CASSQDPSGGVYNEQYF. CDR3 DNA: TGCGCCAGCAGCCAAGATCCTAGCGGGGGGGTCTACAATGAGCAGTACTTC.

The chain recombines TRBV7-7 with TRBJ2-3; D might be TRBD1 (6 bases). From germline, CDR1 is SSHAT and CDR2 FNYEAQ (reference sequence). CDR3 length: 17 amino acids. V lost 6 bases and J lost 3, with 22 bases in between. CDR3 coding DNA: TGTGCCAGCAGTCCGACAGGCAGGGTTCCAGGGACAGATACGCAGTATTTT. It codes for CASSPTGRVPGTDTQYF.

This sequence joins TRBV10-3 and TRBJ1-2, with 11 bases fitting TRBD1. Germline V gene lookup returns CDR1 ENHRY and CDR2 SYGVKD. The CDR3 sequence is 17 residues long. V lost 5 bases and J lost 7; bases outside the gene matches: 15. The CDR3 DNA reads TGTGCCATCAGTTCCGATTTAGGGGGACAGGGGGACTCTGGCTACACCTTC. Protein product: CAISSDLGGQGDSGYTF.

This rearrangement joins TRBV2 to TRBJ1-5; D not resolved. CDR1 and CDR2 from the germline V gene are SNHLY and FYNNEI. Trimming stripped 1 base from V and 6 bases from J, with 13 bases between. There are 15 residues in the CDR3. DNA for the CDR3: TGTGCCAGCAGTGAAGTAAAGCGGTTGTCTCAGCCCCAGCATTTT. It translates to CASSEVKRLSQPQHF.

The rearrangement links TRBV6-2 or TRBV6-3 to TRBJ2-6, with D uncertain. The CDR3 is made up of 16 amino acids. V was shortened by 2 bases and J by 4 bases, with 12 bases between the two germline ends. The V gene's germline CDR1 is MNHEY and CDR2 SVGEGT. In DNA form, the CDR3 reads TGTGCCAGCAGTTACGGGCCGGTCGGGGGGGCCAACGTCCTGACTTTC. This encodes CASSYGPVGGANVLTF.

This clonotype was seen more than once but under ten times. The rearrangement uses TRBV3-1 and TRBJ1-1; TRBD1 matches at 8 bases. V was pared by 7 bases and J by 5 bases, with 3 bases of the junction left unmatched. The CDR3 totals 12 residues. Germline values: CDR1 LGHDT, CDR2 YNNKEL (reference sequence). The CDR3 loop is CASKTGGTEAFF. CDR3 nucleotide sequence: TGTGCCAGCAAAACAGGGGGGACTGAAGCTTTCTTT.

This clonotype was recorded many times. Compared with germline, one end of the junction differs, possibly owing to a read error. V is TRBV28 and J is TRBJ1-6; D perhaps matches TRBD1 (6 bases). The CDR3 is 13 amino acids. CDR1 is MDHEN and CDR2 is SYDVKM in the germline V gene. The CDR3 here is CASSRTVNSPLHF. The CDR3 nucleotides read TGCGCCAGCAGCCGGACAGTTAATTCACCCCTCCACTTT.

This clonotype was seen a handful of times. The chain links TRBV7-2 to TRBJ2-5; 10 bases align to TRBD2. CDR1 is SGHTA and CDR2 is FQGNSA in the germline V gene. The CDR3 has 16 amino acids. Unmatched junction bases numbered 7, after V lost 1 base and J lost 5 bases. The CDR3 DNA reads as TGTGCCAGCAGCTTAGGTCTAGCGGGGGACAGGGAGACCCAGTACTTC. Protein product: CASSLGLAGDRETQYF.